This TCR beta chain was identified in a study of T cell responses to AZD1222 COVID-19 vaccine. Sequencing was performed with immunoSEQ multiplex PCR; in TCRdb, only in-frame clones are kept and a portion is missing. The repertoire consists of approximately 150,000 clones, with approximately 90% occurring once and the leading ten covering more than 1.5%. Only a few counts were recorded for this clone. The length of the CDR3 is 15 residues. Per the germline V gene, CDR1 is KGHSH and CDR2 is LQKENI. V lost 3 bases and J 2 bases, leaving 14 bases between the germline ends. This TCR was recovered from an adult who received the AZD1222 COVID-19 vaccine. This chain connects TRBV18 to TRBJ2-7; the D gene is possibly TRBD1 (5 bases). The sequencing used peripheral blood, collected 28 days after the second AZD1222 dose. The CDR3 is CASSPLGQTTYEQYF. CDR3 in DNA: TGTGCCAGCTCACCCCTTGGACAAACGACCTACGAGCAGTACTTC.